This TCR beta chain was sequenced for a study of T cells in Graves' hyperthyroidism and ophthalmopathy (dated by TCRdb to between 2018 and 2020). Context from the whole study: Peripheral blood was collected at initial diagnosis, before any treatment. TCR V-J signatures able to tell the groups apart were searched for in a discovery cohort of approximately 95 patients, of whom under 45 had Graves' ophthalmopathy and 57 had stable Graves' hyperthyroidism. Prospective prediction of ophthalmopathy was tested in an independent validation cohort consisting of some 20 hyperthyroidism patients and 17 patients who later progressed to ophthalmopathy. The approximately 97 discovery patients were randomly divided into training and test sets at a 7:3 ratio. In addition, the study compared T-cell repertoires in thyroid tissue and in blood from roughly 6 Graves' hyperthyroidism patients. After sampling, hyperthyroidism patients received methimazole starting at 30 mg daily, and ophthalmopathy patients received high-dose intravenous methylprednisolone. According to the paper, TCR Vbeta CDR3 sequencing was carried out on around 140 peripheral blood samples, which came from 40 to 45 ophthalmopathy, under 80 hyperthyroidism and around 17 progressor patients. What the study reported, not specific to this receptor: Sample size was not statistically predetermined, and blinding of investigators to group allocation was not performed. Most expanded thyroid clonotypes (frequency above 0.001) were also found in blood, which suggests that blood repertoires may mirror thyroid immune responses. During validation, the model predicted progression to ophthalmopathy a median of around six months ahead of onset, with almost 71% sensitivity and roughly 75% specificity. A model built on a 13 V-J signature distinguished ophthalmopathy from stable hyperthyroidism, reaching 87.88% sensitivity and under 84% specificity in cross-validation and 80%/75% in testing.

Per the germline V gene, MDHEN is the CDR1 and SYDVKM is the CDR2. The CDR3 has 15 amino acids, counting the end cysteine and phenylalanine. Only CDR3 DNA is held: 45 bases, read in frame from base 1. Here V drops 5 bases and J drops 7 bases, and the junction holds 9 bases not matched to any gene. TCR beta CDR3 regions were amplified from RNA transcripts. For the first round of RT-PCR on the TCR CDR3, the HTBI primer set was used together with the Qiagen OneStep RT-PCR kit. The libraries were constructed in a second round of multiplex PCR and then size-selected and purified. The libraries were sequenced on an Illumina HiSeq2000 using paired-end 100 bp reads. The authors' analysis ran thus. SOAPnuke was used to process the raw data, with reads discarded if the reads contained adapters or uncalled bases, had a mean Phred below 15, or lacked an exact constant-primer or identifier match. High-quality paired reads were merged using COPE v1.2.5, and each unique nucleotide sequence was defined as a clonotype. Clonotypes were aligned to IMGT TRBV, TRBD and TRBJ reference segments using MiTCR v1.1. Only V-J combinations with frequency above 0.0001, covering about 99% of repertoires, were analysed. A TCS score was defined as the ratio of F50 (clonal expansion) to E x V (chaos), with BLOSUM62-based TCRdist applied between CDR3 peptides within each V-J. Welch's t-statistics and random forest reduced around 520 V-J features to around 14, which were used in a naive Bayes classifier (R e1071). TCRdb trimmed public reads at Q25 via fastp, called clones via MiXCR and kept in-frame beta chains. Entries are consolidated by CDR3 protein sequence, retaining the most common genes and DNA. The V and J calls here are based on TCRdb, not the publication. This sample is represented by approximately 400,000 distinct CDR3 sequences; roughly 15% of them were singletons. The biggest ten clones account for about 20% of the sample.

Ophthalmopathy patients had moderately to severely active disease, with a Clinical Activity Score of 3 or more, a NOSPECS grade of 4 or more, and a disease duration of less than 3 months. Patients with uncontrolled infections, other autoimmune diseases, pregnancy or lactation were excluded. Diagnoses relied on clinical symptoms, serum thyroxine and TRAb, thyroid ultrasound and orbital computed tomography. PBMCs were separated from 10 ml of fresh peripheral blood using Ficoll-Paque density gradient centrifugation. Trizol reagent was used to extract total RNA, and RNA quality was then checked on an Agilent 2100 Bioanalyzer. At least ten counts were recorded for this clonotype. Its antigen remains undetermined. Base qualities are not provided; no much larger clone lies one nucleotide away.

The clonotype was recovered from a woman in her thirties with Graves' ophthalmopathy. The rearrangement joined TRBV28 to TRBJ2-1; 9 middle bases align to TRBD2. The source material was blood. The nucleotide sequence is given as TGTGCCAGCAGTGATCCGACTAGCGGCCCGAATGAGCAGTTCTTC. Translated, this gives CASSDPTSGPNEQFF.